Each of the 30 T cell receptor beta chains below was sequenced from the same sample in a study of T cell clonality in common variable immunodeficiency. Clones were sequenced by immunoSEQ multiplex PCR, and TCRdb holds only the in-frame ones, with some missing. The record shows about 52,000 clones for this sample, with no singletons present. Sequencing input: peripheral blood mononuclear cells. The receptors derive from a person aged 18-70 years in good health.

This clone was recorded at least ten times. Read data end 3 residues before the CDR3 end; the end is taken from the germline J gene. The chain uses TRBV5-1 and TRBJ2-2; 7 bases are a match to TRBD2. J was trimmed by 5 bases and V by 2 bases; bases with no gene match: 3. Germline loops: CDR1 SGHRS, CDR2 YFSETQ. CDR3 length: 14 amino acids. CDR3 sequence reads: CASSLTSATGELFF. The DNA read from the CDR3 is TGCGCCAGCAGCTTAACTAGCGCGACCGGGGAG.

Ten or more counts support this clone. The CDR3: CASRGGANIQYF. The CDR3 DNA, read in part, is TGCGCCAGCAGAGGAGGGGCTAACATT. V usage is TRBV23-1 and J usage is TRBJ2-4; TRBD2 is a possible D gene (6 bases). The read stops 3 residues short of the end of the CDR3; the missing end is completed from the germline J gene. TRBV23-1 is assigned to the ORF class and has an uncertain function. The CDR3 is 12 amino acids. Deletions cut 6 bases from V and 7 bases from J, with 10 bases between.

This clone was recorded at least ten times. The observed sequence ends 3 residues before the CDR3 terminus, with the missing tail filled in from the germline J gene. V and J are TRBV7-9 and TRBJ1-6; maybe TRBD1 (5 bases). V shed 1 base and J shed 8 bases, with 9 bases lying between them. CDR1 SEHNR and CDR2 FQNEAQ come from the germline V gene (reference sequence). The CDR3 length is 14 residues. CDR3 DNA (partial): TGTGCCAGCAGCTTAGGACAGTCGTATTCACCC. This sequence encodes CASSLGQSYSP. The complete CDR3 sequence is CASSLGQSYSPLHF.

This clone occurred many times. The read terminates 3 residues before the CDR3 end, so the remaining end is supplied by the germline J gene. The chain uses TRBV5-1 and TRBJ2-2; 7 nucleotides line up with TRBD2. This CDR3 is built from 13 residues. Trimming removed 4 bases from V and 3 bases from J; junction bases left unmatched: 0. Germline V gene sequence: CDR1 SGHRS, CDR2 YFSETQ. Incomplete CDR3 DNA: TGCGCCAGCAGCGGGGGGGACACCGGGGAG. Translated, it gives CASSGGDTGE. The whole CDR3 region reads CASSGGDTGELFF.

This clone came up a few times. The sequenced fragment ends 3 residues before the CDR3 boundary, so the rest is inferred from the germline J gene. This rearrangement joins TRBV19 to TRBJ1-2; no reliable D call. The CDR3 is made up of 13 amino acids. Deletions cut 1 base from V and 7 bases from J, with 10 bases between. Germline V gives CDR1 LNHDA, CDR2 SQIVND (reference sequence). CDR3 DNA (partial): TGTGCCAGTAGTATAGCACGAACGGGTGGC. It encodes CASSIARTGG. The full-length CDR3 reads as CASSIARTGGYTF.

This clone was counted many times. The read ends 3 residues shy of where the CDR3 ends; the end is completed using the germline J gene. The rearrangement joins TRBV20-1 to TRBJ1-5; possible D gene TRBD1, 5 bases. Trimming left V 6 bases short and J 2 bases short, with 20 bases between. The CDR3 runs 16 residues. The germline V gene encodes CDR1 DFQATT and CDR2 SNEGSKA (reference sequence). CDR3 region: CSARTAGKGGNQPQHF. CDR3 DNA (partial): TGCAGTGCCCGTACGGCAGGGAAAGGGGGCAATCAGCCC.

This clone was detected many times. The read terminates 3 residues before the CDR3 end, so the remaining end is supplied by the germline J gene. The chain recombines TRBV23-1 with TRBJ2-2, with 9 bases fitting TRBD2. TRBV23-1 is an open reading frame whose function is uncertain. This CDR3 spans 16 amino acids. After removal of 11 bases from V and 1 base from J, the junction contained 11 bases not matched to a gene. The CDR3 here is CAGRQGLARNTGELFF. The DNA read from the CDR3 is TGCGCCGGACGACAAGGACTAGCGCGGAACACCGGGGAG.

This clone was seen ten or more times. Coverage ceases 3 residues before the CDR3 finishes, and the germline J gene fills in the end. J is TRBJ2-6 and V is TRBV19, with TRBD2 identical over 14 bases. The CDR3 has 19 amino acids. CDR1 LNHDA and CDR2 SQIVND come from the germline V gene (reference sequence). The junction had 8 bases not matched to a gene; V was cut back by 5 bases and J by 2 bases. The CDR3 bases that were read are TGTGCCAGTAGTGGGGGACCGGGACTAGCGGGGGCTGGGGCCAACGTC. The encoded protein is CASSGGPGLAGAGANV. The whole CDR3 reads CASSGGPGLAGAGANVLTF.

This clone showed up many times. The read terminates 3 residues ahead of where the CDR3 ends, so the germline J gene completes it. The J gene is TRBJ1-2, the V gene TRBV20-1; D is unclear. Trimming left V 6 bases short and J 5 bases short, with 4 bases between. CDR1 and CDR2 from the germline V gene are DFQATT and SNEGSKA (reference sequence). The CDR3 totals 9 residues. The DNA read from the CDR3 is TGCAGTGCCCAGTATGGC. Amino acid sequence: CSAQYG. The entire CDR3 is CSAQYGYTF.

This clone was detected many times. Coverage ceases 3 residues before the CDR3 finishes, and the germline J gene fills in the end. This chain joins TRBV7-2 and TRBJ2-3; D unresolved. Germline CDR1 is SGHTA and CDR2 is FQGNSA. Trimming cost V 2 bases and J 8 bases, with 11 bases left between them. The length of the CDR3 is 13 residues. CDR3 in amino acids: CASSLLFEGTQYF. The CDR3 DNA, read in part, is TGTGCCAGCAGCTTATTATTTGAAGGTACG.

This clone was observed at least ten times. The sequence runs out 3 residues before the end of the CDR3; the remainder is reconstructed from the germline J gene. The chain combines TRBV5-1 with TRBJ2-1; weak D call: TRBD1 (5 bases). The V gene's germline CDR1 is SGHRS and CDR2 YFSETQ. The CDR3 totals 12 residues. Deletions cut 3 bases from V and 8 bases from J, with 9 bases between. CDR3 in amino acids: CASSSGPDEQFF. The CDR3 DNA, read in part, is TGCGCCAGCAGCTCAGGGCCAGATGAG.

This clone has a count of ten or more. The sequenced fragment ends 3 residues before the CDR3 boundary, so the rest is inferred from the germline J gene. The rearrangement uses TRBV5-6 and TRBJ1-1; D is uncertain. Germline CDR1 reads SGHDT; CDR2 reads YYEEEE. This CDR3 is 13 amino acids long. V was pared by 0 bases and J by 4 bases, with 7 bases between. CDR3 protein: CASSLEWATEAFF. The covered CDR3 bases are TGTGCCAGCAGCTTGGAGTGGGCCACTGAA.

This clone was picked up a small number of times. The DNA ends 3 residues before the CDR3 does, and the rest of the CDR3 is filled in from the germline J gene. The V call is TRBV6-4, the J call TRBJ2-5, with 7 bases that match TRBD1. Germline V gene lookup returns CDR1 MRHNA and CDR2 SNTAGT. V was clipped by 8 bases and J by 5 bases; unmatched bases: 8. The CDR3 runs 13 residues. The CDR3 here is CASGKGAGETQYF. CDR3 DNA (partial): TGTGCCAGCGGCAAGGGGGCCGGCGAGACC.

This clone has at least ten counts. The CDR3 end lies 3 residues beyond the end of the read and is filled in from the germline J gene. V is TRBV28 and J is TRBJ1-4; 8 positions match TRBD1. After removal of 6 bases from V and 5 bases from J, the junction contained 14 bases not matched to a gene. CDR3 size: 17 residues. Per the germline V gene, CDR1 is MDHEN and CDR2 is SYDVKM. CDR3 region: CASRETGGGGQNEKLFF. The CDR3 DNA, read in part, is TGTGCCAGCAGGGAAACAGGGGGTGGAGGGCAGAATGAAAAA.

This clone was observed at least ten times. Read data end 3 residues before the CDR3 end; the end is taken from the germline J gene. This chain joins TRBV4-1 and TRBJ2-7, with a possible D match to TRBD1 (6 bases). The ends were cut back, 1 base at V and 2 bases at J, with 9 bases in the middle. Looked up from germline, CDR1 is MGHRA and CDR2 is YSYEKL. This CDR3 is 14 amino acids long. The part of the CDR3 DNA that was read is TGCGCCAGCAGCCAAGGGGACAACCCCTACGAG. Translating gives CASSQGDNPYE. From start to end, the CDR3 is CASSQGDNPYEQYF.

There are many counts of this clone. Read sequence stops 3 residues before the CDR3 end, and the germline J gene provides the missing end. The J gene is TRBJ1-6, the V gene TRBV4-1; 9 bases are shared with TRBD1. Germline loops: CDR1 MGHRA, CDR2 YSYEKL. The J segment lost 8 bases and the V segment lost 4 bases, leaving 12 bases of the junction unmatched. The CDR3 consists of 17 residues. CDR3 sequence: CASSPQPGQGGYSPLHF. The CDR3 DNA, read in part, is TGCGCCAGCAGCCCTCAACCGGGACAGGGTGGGTATTCACCC.

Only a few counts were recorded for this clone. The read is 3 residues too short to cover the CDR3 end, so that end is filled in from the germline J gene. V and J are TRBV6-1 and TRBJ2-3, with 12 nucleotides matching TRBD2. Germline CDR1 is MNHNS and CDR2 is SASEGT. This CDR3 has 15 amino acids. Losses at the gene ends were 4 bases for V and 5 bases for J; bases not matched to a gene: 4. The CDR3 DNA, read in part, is TGTGCCAGCAGTGGGACTAGCGGGGCGTTAGATACG. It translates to CASSGTSGALDT. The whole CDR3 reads CASSGTSGALDTQYF.

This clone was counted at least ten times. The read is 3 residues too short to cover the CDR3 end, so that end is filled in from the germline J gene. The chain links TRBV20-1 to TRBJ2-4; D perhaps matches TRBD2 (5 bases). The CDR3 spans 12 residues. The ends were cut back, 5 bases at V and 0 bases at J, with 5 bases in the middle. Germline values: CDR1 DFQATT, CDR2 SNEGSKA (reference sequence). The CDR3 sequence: CSAGLAKNIQYF. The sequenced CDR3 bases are TGCAGTGCTGGACTAGCCAAAAACATT.

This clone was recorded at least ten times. CDR3: CASSPETGGSSNIQYF. The covered CDR3 bases are TGTGCCAGCTCACCAGAGACAGGGGGGAGTTCAAACATT. The chain joins TRBV18 to TRBJ2-4, with TRBD1 identical over 9 bases. Sequencing ends 3 residues short of the CDR3 end; the germline J gene provides the rest. This CDR3 is built from 16 residues. The germline gives CDR1 KGHSH, CDR2 LQKENI. The junction had 8 bases not matched to a gene; V was cut back by 2 bases and J by 6 bases.

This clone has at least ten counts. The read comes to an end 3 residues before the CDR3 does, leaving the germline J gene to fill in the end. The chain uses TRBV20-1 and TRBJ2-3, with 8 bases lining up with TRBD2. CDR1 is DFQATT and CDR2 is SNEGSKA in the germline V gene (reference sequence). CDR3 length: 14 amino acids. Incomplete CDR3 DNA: TGCAGTGCTAGCGGGGGGGCCGTCGGGGAGACG. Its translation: CSASGGAVGET. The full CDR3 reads CSASGGAVGETQYF.

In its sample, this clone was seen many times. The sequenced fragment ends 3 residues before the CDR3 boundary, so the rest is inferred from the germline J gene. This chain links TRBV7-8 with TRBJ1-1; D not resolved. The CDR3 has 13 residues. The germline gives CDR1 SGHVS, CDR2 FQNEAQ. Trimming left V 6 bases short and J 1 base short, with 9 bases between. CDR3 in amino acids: CASSFNTNTEAFF. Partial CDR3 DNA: TGTGCCAGCAGTTTCAACACGAACACTGAA.

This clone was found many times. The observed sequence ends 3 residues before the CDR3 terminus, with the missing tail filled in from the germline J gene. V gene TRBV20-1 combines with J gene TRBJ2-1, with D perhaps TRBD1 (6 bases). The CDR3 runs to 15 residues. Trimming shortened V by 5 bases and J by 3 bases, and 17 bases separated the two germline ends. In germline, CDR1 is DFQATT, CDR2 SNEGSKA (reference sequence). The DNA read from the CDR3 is TGCAGTGCTCCCAGCAGGGCAGGGGTCTACAATGAG. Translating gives CSAPSRAGVYNE. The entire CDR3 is CSAPSRAGVYNEQFF.

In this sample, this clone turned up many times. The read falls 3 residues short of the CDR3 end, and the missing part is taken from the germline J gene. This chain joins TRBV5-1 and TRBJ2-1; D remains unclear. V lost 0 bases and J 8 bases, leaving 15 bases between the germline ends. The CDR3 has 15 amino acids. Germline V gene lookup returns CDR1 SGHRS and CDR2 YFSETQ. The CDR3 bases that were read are TGCGCCAGCAGCTTGGGGAACTATAACAACCATGAG. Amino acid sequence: CASSLGNYNNHE. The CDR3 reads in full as CASSLGNYNNHEQFF.

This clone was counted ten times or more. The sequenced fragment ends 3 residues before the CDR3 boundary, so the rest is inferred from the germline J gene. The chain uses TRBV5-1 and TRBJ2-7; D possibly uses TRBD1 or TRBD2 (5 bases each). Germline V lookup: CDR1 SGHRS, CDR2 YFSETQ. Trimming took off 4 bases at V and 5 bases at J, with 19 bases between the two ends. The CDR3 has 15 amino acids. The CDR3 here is CASSLRGVVVDEQYF. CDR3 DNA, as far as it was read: TGCGCCAGCAGCCTCAGAGGGGTAGTTGTGGACGAG.

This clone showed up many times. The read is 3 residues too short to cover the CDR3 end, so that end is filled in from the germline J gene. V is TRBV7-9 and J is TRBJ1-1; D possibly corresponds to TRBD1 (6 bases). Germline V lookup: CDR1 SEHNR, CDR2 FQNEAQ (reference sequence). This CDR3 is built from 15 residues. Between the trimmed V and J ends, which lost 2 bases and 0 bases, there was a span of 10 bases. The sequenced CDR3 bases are TGTGCCAGCAGCTTAAGGGGGGGGATGAACACTGAA. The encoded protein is CASSLRGGMNTE. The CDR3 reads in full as CASSLRGGMNTEAFF.

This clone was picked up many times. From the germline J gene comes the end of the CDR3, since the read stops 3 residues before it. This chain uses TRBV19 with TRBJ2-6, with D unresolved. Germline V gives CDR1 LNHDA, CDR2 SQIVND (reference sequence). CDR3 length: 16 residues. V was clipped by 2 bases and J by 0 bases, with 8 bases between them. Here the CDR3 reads CASSIIFHSGANVLTF. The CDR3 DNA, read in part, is TGTGCCAGTAGTATAATTTTCCACTCTGGGGCCAACGTC.

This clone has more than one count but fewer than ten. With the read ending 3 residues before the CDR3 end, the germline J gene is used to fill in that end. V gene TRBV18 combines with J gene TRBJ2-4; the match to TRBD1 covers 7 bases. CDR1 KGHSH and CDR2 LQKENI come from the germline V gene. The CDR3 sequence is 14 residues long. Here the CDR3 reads CASSPPGQRYGQYF. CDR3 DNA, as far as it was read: TGTGCCAGCTCACCACCGGGACAGCGCTATGGT.

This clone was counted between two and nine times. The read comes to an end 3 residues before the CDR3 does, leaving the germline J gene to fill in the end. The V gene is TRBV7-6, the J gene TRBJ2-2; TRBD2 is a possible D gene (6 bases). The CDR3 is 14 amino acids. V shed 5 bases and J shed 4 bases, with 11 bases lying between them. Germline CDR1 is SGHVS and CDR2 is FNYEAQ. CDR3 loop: CASSIGGFTGELFF. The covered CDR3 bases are TGTGCCAGCAGCATAGGAGGGTTCACCGGGGAG. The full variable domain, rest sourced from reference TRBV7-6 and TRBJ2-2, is GAGVSQSPRYKVTKRGQDVALRCDPISGHVSLYWYRQALGQGPEFLTYFNYEAQQDKSGLPNDRFSAERPEGSISTLTIQRTEQRDSAMYRCASSIGGFTGELFFGEGSRLTVL.

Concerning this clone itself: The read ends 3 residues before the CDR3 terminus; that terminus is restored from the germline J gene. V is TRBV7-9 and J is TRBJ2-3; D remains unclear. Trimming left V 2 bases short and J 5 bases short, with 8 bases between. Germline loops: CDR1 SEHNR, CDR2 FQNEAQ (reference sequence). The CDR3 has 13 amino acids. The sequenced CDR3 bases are TGTGCCAGCAGCTTAACTTTCCGAGATACG. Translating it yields CASSLTFRDT. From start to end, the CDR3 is CASSLTFRDTQYF.

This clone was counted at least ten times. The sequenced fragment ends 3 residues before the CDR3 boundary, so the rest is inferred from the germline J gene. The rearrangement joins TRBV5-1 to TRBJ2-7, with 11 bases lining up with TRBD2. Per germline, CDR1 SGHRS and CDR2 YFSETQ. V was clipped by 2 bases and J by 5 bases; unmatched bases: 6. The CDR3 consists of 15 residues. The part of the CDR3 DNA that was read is TGCGCCAGCAGCTTTAGCGGGGGGGCCTCGGACGAG. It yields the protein CASSFSGGASDE. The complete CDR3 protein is CASSFSGGASDEQYF. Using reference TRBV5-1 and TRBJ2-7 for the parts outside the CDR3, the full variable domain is KAGVTQTPRYLIKTRGQQVTLSCSPISGHRSVSWYQQTPGQGLQFLFEYFSETQRNKGNFPGRFSGRQFSNSRSEMNVSTLELGDSALYLCASSFSGGASDEQYFGPGTRLTVT.